The TCR beta chain described here comes from a study of blood T cell repertoires in COVID-19. In the authors' methods: Amplification with reference gene primers provided the estimates of nucleated cell counts. The protocol was immunoSEQ multiplex PCR, while the TCRdb copy is restricted to in-frame clones and leaves out a portion. Clonal size and the V and J genes are those of that table, whereas D and trimming came from the DNA. The profile shows 150,000 to 200,000 clones, roughly 79% of them singletons. This CDR3 has 14 residues. The V gene lost 6 bases and the J gene lost 6 bases, with 15 bases spanning the gap. Germline assignment: CDR1 KGHSH and CDR2 LQKENI.

This receptor was identified in a woman in her seventies with acute or convalescent COVID-19. Sequenced: peripheral blood. The chain is built from TRBV18 and TRBJ1-5, with a weak D call TRBD1 (6 bases). Written as DNA, the CDR3 is TGTGCCAGCTCTCTCGACAGGAGTAGTCAGCCCCAGCATTTT. This gives the protein CASSLDRSSQPQHF.